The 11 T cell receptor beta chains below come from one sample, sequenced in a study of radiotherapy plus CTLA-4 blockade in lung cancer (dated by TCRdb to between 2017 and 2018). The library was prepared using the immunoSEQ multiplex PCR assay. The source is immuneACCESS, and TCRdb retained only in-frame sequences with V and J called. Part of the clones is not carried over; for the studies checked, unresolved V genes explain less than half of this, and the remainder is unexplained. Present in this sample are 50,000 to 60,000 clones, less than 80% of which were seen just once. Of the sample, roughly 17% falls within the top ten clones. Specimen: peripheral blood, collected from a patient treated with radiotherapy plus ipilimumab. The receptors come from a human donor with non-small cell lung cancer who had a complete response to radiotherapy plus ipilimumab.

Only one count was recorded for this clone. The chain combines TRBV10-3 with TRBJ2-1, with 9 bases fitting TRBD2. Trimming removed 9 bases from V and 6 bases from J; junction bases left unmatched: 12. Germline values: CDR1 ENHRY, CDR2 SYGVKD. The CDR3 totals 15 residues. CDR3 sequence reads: CAISAGGPGSNEQFF. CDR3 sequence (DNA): TGTGCCATTTCGGCGGGGGGGCCTGGAAGCAATGAGCAGTTCTTC.

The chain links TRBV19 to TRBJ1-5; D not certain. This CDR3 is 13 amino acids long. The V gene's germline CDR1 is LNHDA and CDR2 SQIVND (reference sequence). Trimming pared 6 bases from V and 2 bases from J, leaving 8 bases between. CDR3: CASSREGNQPQHF. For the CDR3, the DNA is TGTGCCAGTAGCCGGGAAGGCAATCAGCCCCAGCATTTT.

In DNA form, the CDR3 reads TGTGCCAGCAGCTTGGAAGAAGTTCAGGGAGATACGCAGTATTTT. Encoded protein: CASSLEEVQGDTQYF. This chain uses TRBV5-6 with TRBJ2-3, with D tentatively TRBD1 (5 bases). The CDR3 consists of 15 residues. The ends were cut back, 0 bases at V and 5 bases at J, with 13 bases in the middle. Germline V gives CDR1 SGHDT, CDR2 YYEEEE.

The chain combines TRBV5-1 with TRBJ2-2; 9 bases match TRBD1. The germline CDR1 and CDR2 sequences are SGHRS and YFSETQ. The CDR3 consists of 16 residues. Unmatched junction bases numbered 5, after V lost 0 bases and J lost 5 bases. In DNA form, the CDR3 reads TGCGCCAGCAGCTTGGCCTACGGGACAGGGACCGGGGAGCTGTTTTTT. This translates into CASSLAYGTGTGELFF.

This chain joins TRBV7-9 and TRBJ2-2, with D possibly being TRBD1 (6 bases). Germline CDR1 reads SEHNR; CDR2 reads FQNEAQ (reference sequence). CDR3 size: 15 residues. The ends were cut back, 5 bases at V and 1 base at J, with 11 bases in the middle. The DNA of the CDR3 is TGTGCCAGCAGCAAGGGGGACAAGAACACCGGGGAGCTGTTTTTT. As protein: CASSKGDKNTGELFF.

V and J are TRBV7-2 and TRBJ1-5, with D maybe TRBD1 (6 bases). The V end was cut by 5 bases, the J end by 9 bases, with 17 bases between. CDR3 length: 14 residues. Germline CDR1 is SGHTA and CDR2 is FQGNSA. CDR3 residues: CASSPGQPQGPQHF. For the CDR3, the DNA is TGTGCCAGCAGCCCGGGACAACCTCAGGGGCCCCAGCATTTT.

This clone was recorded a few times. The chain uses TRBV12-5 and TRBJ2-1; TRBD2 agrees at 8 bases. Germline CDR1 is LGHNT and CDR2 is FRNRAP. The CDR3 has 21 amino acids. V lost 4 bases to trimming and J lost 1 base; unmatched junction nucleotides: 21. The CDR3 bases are TGTGCTAGTGGTTCCTACACAGGGTTGGCGGGAGGTAGTAGTTCCTACAATGAGCAGTTCTTC. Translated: CASGSYTGLAGGSSSYNEQFF.

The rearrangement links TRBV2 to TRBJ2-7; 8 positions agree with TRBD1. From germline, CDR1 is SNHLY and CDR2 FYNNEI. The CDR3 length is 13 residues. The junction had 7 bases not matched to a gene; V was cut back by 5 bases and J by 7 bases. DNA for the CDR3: TGTGCCAGCAGTCGACAGGGGACGGGGGAGCAGTACTTC. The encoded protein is CASSRQGTGEQYF.

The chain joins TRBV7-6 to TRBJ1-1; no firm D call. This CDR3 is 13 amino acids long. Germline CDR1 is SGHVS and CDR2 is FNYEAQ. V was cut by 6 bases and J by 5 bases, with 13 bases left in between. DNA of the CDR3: TGTGCCAGCAGTTTTGGAGGTCAAACTGAAGCTTTCTTT. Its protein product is CASSFGGQTEAFF.

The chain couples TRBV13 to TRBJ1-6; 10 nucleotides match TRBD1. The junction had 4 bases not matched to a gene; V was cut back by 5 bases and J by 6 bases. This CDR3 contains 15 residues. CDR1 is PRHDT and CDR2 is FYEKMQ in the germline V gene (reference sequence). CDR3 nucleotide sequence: TGTGCCAGCAGCACGGGGGACAGGGGTAATTCACCCCTCCACTTT. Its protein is CASSTGDRGNSPLHF.

CDR3 protein: CASRYGRDQPQHF. For the CDR3, the DNA is TGTGCCAGCAGGTATGGCCGGGATCAGCCCCAGCATTTT. The chain recombines TRBV6-5 with TRBJ1-5, with D unclear. V lost 6 bases and J lost 5, with 11 bases in between. The CDR3 consists of 13 residues. CDR1 is MNHEY and CDR2 is SVGAGI in the germline V gene.